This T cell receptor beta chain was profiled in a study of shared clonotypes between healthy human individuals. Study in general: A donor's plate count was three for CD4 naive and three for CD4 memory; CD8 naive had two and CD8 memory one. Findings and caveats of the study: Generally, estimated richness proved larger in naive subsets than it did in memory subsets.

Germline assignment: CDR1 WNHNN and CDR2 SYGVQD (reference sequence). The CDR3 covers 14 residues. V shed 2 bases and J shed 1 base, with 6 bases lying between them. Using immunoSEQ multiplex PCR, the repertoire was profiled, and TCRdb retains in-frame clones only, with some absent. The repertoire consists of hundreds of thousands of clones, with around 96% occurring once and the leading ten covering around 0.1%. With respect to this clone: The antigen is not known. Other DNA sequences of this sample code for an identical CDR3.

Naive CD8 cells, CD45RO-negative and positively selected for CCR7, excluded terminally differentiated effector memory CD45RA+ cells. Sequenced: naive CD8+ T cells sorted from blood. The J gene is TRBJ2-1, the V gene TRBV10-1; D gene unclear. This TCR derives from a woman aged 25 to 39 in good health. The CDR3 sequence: CASSEASSYNEQFF. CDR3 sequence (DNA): TGCGCCAGCAGTGAGGCTTCATCCTACAATGAGCAGTTCTTC.